The rows below give T cell receptor beta chains drawn from one sample of a study of neurological immune-mediated disorders. MiXCR, applied by TCRdb to the 5' RACE reads, yields one record per CDR3 protein. The data contain 55,000 to 75,000 distinct CDR3 sequences, over 9.5% of them singletons. Material for sequencing was PBMCs. Receptors originate from a woman aged 55-69 years with HTLV-1-associated myelopathy (HAM/TSP). Each CDR3 is given with its conserved first and last residue. The order of the fields is V gene, CDR3 protein.

TRBV7-3,CASSPQGTDQFF
TRBV10-3,CAISESATGRSKNIQYF
TRBV2,CASSVGMNTEAFF
TRBV28,CASSFSYQETQYF
TRBV5-1,CASGQGPSYEQYF
TRBV5-1,CASSPSEFYEQYF
TRBV25-1,CAISEGPYGYTF
TRBV28,CASSSLPGQSRSPLHF
TRBV24-1,CATSDRVNTGELFF
TRBV27,CASSGGRTGELFF
TRBV2,CASSETAGPTVEQYF
TRBV12-3/TRBV12-4,CASSPGTQYF
TRBV5-1,CASSPGQDWDTQYF
TRBV20-1,CSAGGLETQYF
TRBV10-3,CAISVDYEQYF
TRBV20-1,CSARAASVYEQYF
TRBV9,CASSVEEETQYF
TRBV4-1,CASSQEGTELLEQYF
TRBV4-2,CASSQEAGTGSSYNSPLHF
TRBV15,CATMGLEDYGYTF
TRBV27,CASRFSGEGGYEQYF
TRBV18,CASSLDRRDTGELFF
TRBV5-1,CASSLRGYEQFF
TRBV15,CATNGGNGGMEQYF
TRBV20-1,CSAPGDSYEQYF
TRBV5-4,CASSRLGDTQYF
TRBV7-8,CATGPGQGQEQYF
TRBV10-3,CAISGYSTDTQYF
TRBV10-3,CAISAGTVYGYTF
TRBV6-6,CASSRPGQGTSEAFF
TRBV29-1,CSVLAGAAYNEQFF
TRBV20-1,CSARDVLGNTDYEQYF
TRBV11-2,CAISLGSLSNYEQYF
TRBV29-1,CSVERSGTEAFF
TRBV5-1,CASGDRERGGYNEQFF
TRBV5-5,CATQGGGENYEQYF
TRBV5-5,CASSLSSGQGNTIYF
TRBV5-1,CASRSKTANTGELFF
TRBV5-1,CASSPTASTDTQYF
TRBV6-5,CASREDSLAETQYF
TRBV20-1,CSARDYGGVSSYEQYF
TRBV14,CVSSQGGFNVLSYEQYF
TRBV5-5,CASSPSGIYEQYF